The entry below describes one TCR beta chain. Its target is unknown. This sample is drawn from a study of graft-versus-host responses after intestinal transplantation. In the study overall: Transplant recipients had multivisceral, liver-intestinal, or isolated intestinal grafts. General study findings and limits: Early post-transplant HvG declines showed an association with peak circulating GvH clone levels. Patients with graft-donor T cell macrochimerism had high graft-versus-host to host-versus-graft clonal ratios in allografts.

The CDR3 runs 17 residues. Germline CDR1 reads SGHTA; CDR2 reads FQGTGA. Trimming at V came to 1 base and at J to 3 bases, leaving 7 bases not matched to a gene. Assay: immunoSEQ multiplex PCR; the TCRdb copy retains only in-frame clones and omits some. The sample has under 100,000 clones; 75% to 95% are singletons. The TCR was taken from a human patient who received an intestinal transplant, so some T cells may come from the graft donor. This chain connects TRBV7-3 to TRBJ2-3; 10 nucleotides agree with TRBD1. The specimen was PBMCs, collected approximately 470 days after intestinal transplant. The CDR3 region is CASSLIPGTGETDTQYF. The CDR3 DNA reads TGTGCCAGCAGCTTAATCCCCGGGACAGGGGAGACAGATACGCAGTATTTT.